This T cell receptor (beta chain) was identified in a study of Graves' ophthalmopathy and Graves' hyperthyroidism. TCR beta CDR3 amplification used RNA transcripts. First-round RT-PCR employed HTBI primers, with a second-round multiplex PCR after it. TCRdb re-derived calls from the multiplex PCR reads in MiXCR, one entry per CDR3 protein. The sample holds roughly 480,000 distinct CDR3 sequences, 13% to 15% seen once. Clinical symptoms, serum thyroxine, TRAb, thyroid ultrasound and orbital computed tomography formed the basis of diagnosis. This clonotype was recorded many times. V lost 0 bases, J lost 1 base, and 2 bases stayed unmatched. The CDR3 sequence is 15 residues long. CDR1 is MNHEY, CDR2 SVGAGI, per germline.

Sequenced material: blood. The origin of this receptor is a woman in her 30s with Graves' ophthalmopathy. This chain links TRBV6-5 with TRBJ1-1; the match to TRBD1 covers 7 bases. For the CDR3, the DNA is TGTGCCAGCAGTTACTCAGGGGGCCCGAACACTGAAGCTTTCTTT. It is translated as CASSYSGGPNTEAFF.